A selection of T cell receptor beta chains follows, all from one sample in a study of shared clonotypes between healthy human individuals. The assay was immunoSEQ multiplex PCR, and TCRdb's table has in-frame clones only and misses some. The sample yields about 2,500,000 clones, about 92% seen once. Material for sequencing was naive CD4+ T cells sorted from blood. These receptors originate from a man between 18 and 29 years old in good health. The CDR3 runs from the conserved cysteine through the conserved F or W. D genes are given only for firm matches. A clone size is listed for some rows: how often the clone was seen (once, few, many), or a class if it is expanded.

>TRBV30|TRBD2|TRBJ2-3|-
CAWTATSGAGDTQYF
>TRBV7-3|TRBD2|TRBJ2-1|-
CASSVGTSLNEQFF
>TRBV7-9|TRBD1|TRBJ2-3|-
CASSSRTGGMSTDTQYF
>TRBV10-3|-|TRBJ1-3|-
CAISDLTQGGHTIYF
>TRBV7-6|TRBD1|TRBJ1-4|-
CASSSTGAPPFATNEKLFF
>TRBV2|-|TRBJ1-5|-
CASSELGSAQPQHF
>TRBV10-3|-|TRBJ2-2|-
CAISESLYTGELFF
>TRBV7-9|-|TRBJ2-2|-
CASSLSLTGELFF
>TRBV2|TRBD1|TRBJ2-1|-
CASSEAQGAGHEQFF
>TRBV19|-|TRBJ1-1|-
CASSIKALNTEAFF
>TRBV2|-|TRBJ2-3|-
CASSTSWTSTDTQYF
>TRBV28|TRBD1|TRBJ1-1|-
CASTKGARAEAFF
>TRBV7-2|-|TRBJ2-1|once
CASSFASSYNEQFF
>TRBV30|-|TRBJ1-6|-
CAWIAGDYNSPLHF
>TRBV29-1|-|TRBJ1-5|-
CSVRRSNQPQHF
>TRBV5-6|TRBD1|TRBJ2-3|-
CASRETGGKADTQYF
>TRBV18|TRBD1|TRBJ1-1|-
CASSQLTTRTGSFEAFF